This T cell receptor (beta chain) is drawn from a study of blood T cell repertoires in COVID-19. Study-wide background: COVID-19 samples, acute and convalescent, were from the United States, Italy and Spain. PBMCs, B-cell-depleted T cells, or T cells were the source of the cDNA or gDNA that made up the material.

A few counts support this clone. The CDR3 runs to 14 residues. The ends were cut back, 6 bases at V and 7 bases at J, with 18 bases in the middle. Germline V gene sequence: CDR1 GTSNPN, CDR2 SVGIG (reference sequence). As originally analysed: Cell counts per sample came from amplifying reference gene primers. TCRdb's table, derived via immunoSEQ multiplex PCR, lists solely in-frame clones and lacks some. The V and J calls and clone size were taken over from that table, and D and trimming were inferred from the DNA. This table has about 280,000 clones, 80% to 90% appearing once. The receptor comes from a woman younger than 45 with active or convalescent COVID-19. This chain joins TRBV30 and TRBJ2-2, with TRBD1 as a possible D gene (6 bases). The specimen sequenced was peripheral blood. The CDR3 loop is CACLRQVNDGELFF. As DNA, the CDR3 is TGTGCCTGCCTCCGACAGGTCAATGACGGGGAGCTGTTTTTT.